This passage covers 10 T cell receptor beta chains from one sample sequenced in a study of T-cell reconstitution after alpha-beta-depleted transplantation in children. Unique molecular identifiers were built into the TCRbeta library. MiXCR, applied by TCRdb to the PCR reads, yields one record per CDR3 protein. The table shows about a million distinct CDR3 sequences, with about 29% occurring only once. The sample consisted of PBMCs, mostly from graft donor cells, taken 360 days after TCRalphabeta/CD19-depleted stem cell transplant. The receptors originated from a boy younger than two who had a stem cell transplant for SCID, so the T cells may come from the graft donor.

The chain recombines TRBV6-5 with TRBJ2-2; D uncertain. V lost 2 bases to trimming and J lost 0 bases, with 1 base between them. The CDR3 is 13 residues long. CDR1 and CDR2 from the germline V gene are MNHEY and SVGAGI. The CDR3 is CASSYANTGELFF. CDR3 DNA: TGTGCCAGCAGTTACGCGAACACCGGGGAGCTGTTTTTT.

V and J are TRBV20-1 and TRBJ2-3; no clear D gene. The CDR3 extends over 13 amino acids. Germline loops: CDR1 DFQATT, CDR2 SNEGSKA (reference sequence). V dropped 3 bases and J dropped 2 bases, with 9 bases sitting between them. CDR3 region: CSASLQFTDTQYF. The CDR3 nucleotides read TGCAGTGCTAGTCTGCAGTTCACAGATACGCAGTATTTT.

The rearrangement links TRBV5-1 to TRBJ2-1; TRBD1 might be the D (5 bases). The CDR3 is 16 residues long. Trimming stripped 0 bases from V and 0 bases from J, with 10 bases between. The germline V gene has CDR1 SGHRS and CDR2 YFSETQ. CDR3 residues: CASSLGQRSSYNEQFF. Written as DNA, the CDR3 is TGCGCCAGCAGCTTGGGACAGCGAAGCTCCTACAATGAGCAGTTCTTC.

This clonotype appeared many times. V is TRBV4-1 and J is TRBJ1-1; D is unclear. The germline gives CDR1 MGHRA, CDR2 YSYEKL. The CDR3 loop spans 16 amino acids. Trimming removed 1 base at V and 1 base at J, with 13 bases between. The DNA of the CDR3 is TGCGCCAGCAGCCAAGTAGCTTCCGGGGAGAACACTGAAGCTTTCTTT. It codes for CASSQVASGENTEAFF.

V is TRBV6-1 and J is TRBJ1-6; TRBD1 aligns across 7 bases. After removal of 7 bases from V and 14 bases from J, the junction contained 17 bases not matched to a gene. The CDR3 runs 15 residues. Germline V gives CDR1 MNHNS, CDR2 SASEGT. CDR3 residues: CASTLNRQGSATLHF. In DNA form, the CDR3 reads TGTGCCAGCACCTTGAACAGACAGGGAAGTGCCACCCTCCACTTT.

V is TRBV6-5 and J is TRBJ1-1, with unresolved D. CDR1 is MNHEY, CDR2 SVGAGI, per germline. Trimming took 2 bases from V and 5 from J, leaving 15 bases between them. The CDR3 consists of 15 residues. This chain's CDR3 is CASSYTTRVVTEAFF. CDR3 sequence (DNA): TGTGCCAGCAGTTACACGACAAGGGTCGTGACTGAAGCTTTCTTT.

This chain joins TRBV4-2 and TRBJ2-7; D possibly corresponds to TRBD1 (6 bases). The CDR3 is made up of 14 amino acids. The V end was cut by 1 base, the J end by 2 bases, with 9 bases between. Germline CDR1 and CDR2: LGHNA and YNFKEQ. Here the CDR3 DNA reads TGTGCCAGCAGCCAAGCGGACAGTACCTACGAGCAGTACTTC. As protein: CASSQADSTYEQYF.

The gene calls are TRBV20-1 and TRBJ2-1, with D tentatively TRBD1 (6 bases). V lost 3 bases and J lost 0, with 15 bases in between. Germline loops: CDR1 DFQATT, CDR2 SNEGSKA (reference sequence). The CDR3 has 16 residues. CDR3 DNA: TGCAGTGCTAGTAGAATCAGGGGAAGCTCCTACAATGAGCAGTTCTTC. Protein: CSASRIRGSSYNEQFF.

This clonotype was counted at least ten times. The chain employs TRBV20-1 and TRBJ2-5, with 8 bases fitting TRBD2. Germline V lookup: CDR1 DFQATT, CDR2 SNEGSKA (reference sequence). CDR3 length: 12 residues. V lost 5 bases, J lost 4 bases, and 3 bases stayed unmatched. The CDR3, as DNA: TGCAGTGCTGGGACTAGAGGAGAGACCCAGTACTTC. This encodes CSAGTRGETQYF.

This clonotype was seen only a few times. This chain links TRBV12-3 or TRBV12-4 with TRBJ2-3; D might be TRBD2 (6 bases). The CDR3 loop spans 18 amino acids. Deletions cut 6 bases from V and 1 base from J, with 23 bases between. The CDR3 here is CASSLGVRRGWGTDTQYF. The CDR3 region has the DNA TGTGCCAGCAGCCTAGGGGTTCGTCGGGGGTGGGGCACAGATACGCAGTATTTT.